The rows below give T cell receptor beta chains drawn from one sample of a study of blood T cell repertoires in COVID-19. The table came from immunoSEQ multiplex PCR; TCRdb's copy has only in-frame clones and leaves some out. Of 150,000 to 200,000 clones detected, about 75% appear once; the ten largest clones hold roughly 8.7%. The sequenced sample consisted of peripheral blood. The receptors were sampled from a woman aged 50 to 65 with active or convalescent COVID-19. Each CDR3 is given with its conserved first and last residue. D genes are given only for firm matches. For some rows the clone size is stated as once, few or many, or as a class when expanded; others skip it.

V gene	clone size	D gene	J gene	CDR3 protein	CDR3 DNA
TRBV19	.	.	TRBJ2-3	CASRMLGEGADTQYF	TGTGCCAGTAGAATGTTGGGAGAGGGGGCAGATACGCAGTATTTT
TRBV6-2/TRBV6-3	.	TRBD2	TRBJ2-5	CASSRLREGETQYF	TGTGCCAGCAGCCGATTGAGGGAGGGGGAGACCCAGTACTTC
TRBV18	.	.	TRBJ2-1	CASSPQGLDEQFF	TGTGCCAGCTCACCACAGGGGTTGGATGAGCAGTTCTTC
TRBV5-4	once	.	TRBJ1-5	CASSSGVPHSNQPQHF	TGTGCCAGCAGCTCGGGGGTCCCTCATAGCAATCAGCCCCAGCATTTT
TRBV7-2	.	TRBD1	TRBJ1-1	CASSSDRGGTEAFF	TGTGCCAGCAGCTCGGACAGGGGAGGAACTGAAGCTTTCTTT
TRBV7-2	once	TRBD2	TRBJ2-1	CASSLSGRAREEQFF	TGTGCCAGCAGCTTAAGCGGGAGGGCCCGTGAGGAGCAGTTCTTC
TRBV4-3	few	.	TRBJ2-1	CASSQDMGTWVSNEQFF	TGCGCCAGCAGCCAAGATATGGGGACTTGGGTTTCGAATGAGCAGTTCTTC
TRBV7-9	.	TRBD1	TRBJ1-6	CASSKQGAGYNSPLHF	TGTGCCAGCAGCAAACAGGGGGCAGGCTATAATTCACCCCTCCACTTT
TRBV19	.	.	TRBJ1-1	CASSTVDSYFGNTEAFF	TGTGCCAGTAGTACAGTGGACAGTTATTTCGGGAACACTGAAGCTTTCTTT
TRBV29-1	.	TRBD1	TRBJ1-1	CSGQGQNTEAFF	TGCAGCGGACAGGGACAAAACACTGAAGCTTTCTTT
TRBV7-2	.	.	TRBJ1-2	CASRPGLNYGYTF	TGTGCCAGCAGGCCGGGACTCAACTATGGCTACACCTTC
TRBV12-3/TRBV12-4	.	.	TRBJ1-1	CASSIEGRAEAFF	TGTGCCAGCAGTATAGAGGGGCGCGCTGAAGCTTTCTTT
TRBV5-1	.	.	TRBJ1-2	CASSFDTYGYTF	TGCGCCAGCAGCTTCGACACCTATGGCTACACCTTC
TRBV18	.	TRBD1	TRBJ1-2	CASSPPGQGPGYTF	TGTGCCAGCTCACCTCCGGGACAGGGGCCTGGCTACACCTTC
TRBV3-1/TRBV3-2	.	.	TRBJ1-2	CASSRGSTPRSYGYTF	TGTGCCAGCAGCCGAGGCAGCACCCCACGCTCCTATGGCTACACCTTC
TRBV30	.	.	TRBJ2-2	CAWSVRRAEMNTGELFF	TGTGCCTGGAGTGTACGGCGAGCGGAGATGAACACCGGGGAGCTGTTTTTT
TRBV30	.	TRBD1	TRBJ1-4	CAWSSLRDRPNEKLFF	TGTGCCTGGAGTTCCCTCCGGGACAGACCTAATGAAAAACTGTTTTTT
TRBV5-1	.	.	TRBJ1-6	CASSLGPGANDSPLHF	TGCGCCAGCAGCTTGGGGCCAGGGGCCAACGATTCACCCCTCCACTTT
TRBV7-9	.	.	TRBJ1-2	CASSLVTDGYTF	TGTGCCAGCAGCTTAGTTACAGATGGCTACACCTTC
TRBV4-2	.	TRBD2	TRBJ2-1	CASSQEVWGGRAFNNEQFF	TGTGCCAGCAGCCAAGAGGTGTGGGGAGGGAGGGCCTTTAACAATGAGCAGTTCTTC
TRBV19	.	.	TRBJ1-6	CASSFVGDSPLHF	TGTGCCAGTAGTTTTGTCGGGGATTCACCCCTCCACTTT
TRBV6-6	.	TRBD1	TRBJ1-6	CASSWVGGGDNSPLHF	TGTGCCAGCAGCTGGGTCGGAGGGGGCGACAATTCACCCCTCCACTTT
TRBV6-2/TRBV6-3	.	TRBD2	TRBJ2-3	CASSYSRAAGGFRDTQYF	TGTGCCAGCAGTTACTCGAGGGCAGCGGGGGGGTTTAGAGATACGCAGTATTTT
TRBV28	once	.	TRBJ1-1	CASSLKTVGTEAFF	TGTGCCAGCAGTTTAAAGACAGTGGGTACTGAAGCTTTCTTT
TRBV7-2	.	.	TRBJ1-2	CASSLAPTGFNGYTF	TGTGCCAGCAGCTTAGCCCCCACAGGGTTTAATGGCTACACCTTC
TRBV29-1	once	TRBD1	TRBJ2-5	CSVEPISRDRGLETQYF	TGCAGCGTTGAGCCCATCTCCCGGGACAGGGGTTTGGAGACCCAGTACTTC
TRBV30	few	.	TRBJ1-2	CAWSGGQWGYTF	TGTGCCTGGAGCGGGGGGCAGTGGGGCTACACCTTC
TRBV30	.	.	TRBJ1-3	CAWSVRQTNSGNTIYF	TGTGCCTGGAGTGTACGTCAGACAAACTCTGGAAACACCATATATTTT
TRBV5-1	.	.	TRBJ1-1	CASSLSQGTGAEAFF	TGCGCCAGCAGCTTGTCCCAGGGTACGGGAGCTGAAGCTTTCTTT
TRBV11-2	.	.	TRBJ1-1	CASSFGSVSSLSGAFF	TGTGCCAGCAGCTTCGGGAGTGTCTCTAGCCTAAGCGGCGCTTTCTTT
TRBV2	.	TRBD1	TRBJ1-1	CASSSDRVGTTEAFF	TGTGCCAGCAGTTCGGACAGGGTAGGAACCACTGAAGCTTTCTTT
TRBV19	.	TRBD1	TRBJ1-1	CASSFTGGTNTEAFF	TGTGCCAGTAGTTTTACAGGGGGGACGAACACTGAAGCTTTCTTT